This TCR beta chain was captured in a study of PD-1 blockade in mismatch repair-deficient tumors. At the level of the study: Patients had fewer than 15 mismatch repair-deficient cancer types and were previously treated and progressing. Findings of the study overall: After pembrolizumab, tumor-resident clones rose rapidly, then generally contracted before radiologic responses.

All patients were mismatch repair deficient, assessed by either PCR or immunohistochemistry. A few pembrolizumab responders had their TCRs sequenced. Comment on this clone: The antigen is undetermined.

From germline, CDR1 is KGHSH and CDR2 LQKENI. With 3 bases removed from V and 5 bases from J, the gap between germline ends came to 27 bases. The CDR3 runs 19 residues. Measured with immunoSEQ multiplex PCR; TCRdb has only the in-frame clones, and not every one. The table shows about 120,000 clones, with about 88% occurring only once. The starting material was peripheral blood, obtained 44 weeks after starting pembrolizumab. The chain links TRBV18 to TRBJ2-3; a possible D gene is TRBD1 (6 bases). The sequence was collected from an adult with mismatch repair-deficient cancer. CDR3 in DNA: TGTGCCAGCTCACCGTTCAGGGTCAGGGGACGAGGCGAAGGAGATACGCAGTATTTT. This gives the protein CASSPFRVRGRGEGDTQYF. Looking up the rest from reference TRBV18 and TRBJ2-3 gives the full variable domain: NAGVMQNPRHLVRRRGQEARLRCSPMKGHSHVYWYRQLPEEGLKFMVYLQKENIIDESGMPKERFSAEFPKEGPSILRIQQVVRGDSAAYFCASSPFRVRGRGEGDTQYFGPGTRLTVL.